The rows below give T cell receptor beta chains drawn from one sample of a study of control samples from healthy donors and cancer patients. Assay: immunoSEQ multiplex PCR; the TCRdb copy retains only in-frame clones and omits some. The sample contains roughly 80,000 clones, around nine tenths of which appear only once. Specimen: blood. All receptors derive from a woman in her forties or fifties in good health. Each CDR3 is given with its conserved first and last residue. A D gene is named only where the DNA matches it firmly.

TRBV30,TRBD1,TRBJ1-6,CAFDPGQGGYSPLHF
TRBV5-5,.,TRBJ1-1,CASSPSLSNTEAFF
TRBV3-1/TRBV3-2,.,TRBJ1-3,CASSQGTQAGNTIYF
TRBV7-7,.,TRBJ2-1,CASSLDAGPPYNEQFF
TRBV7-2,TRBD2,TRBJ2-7,CASSLISGGYSYEQYF
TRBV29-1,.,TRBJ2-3,CSVDDRFTDTQYF
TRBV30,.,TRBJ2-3,CAWSVYRASTDTQYF
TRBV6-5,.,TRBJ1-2,CASSYSWGNYGYTF
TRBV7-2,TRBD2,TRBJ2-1,CASSFGASGVQGQFF
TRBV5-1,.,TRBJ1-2,CASSLSLGEGSGEGYTF
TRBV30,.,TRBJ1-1,CAWSIYRRNTEAFF
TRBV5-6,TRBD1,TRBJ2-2,CASSTWYRGSTGELFF
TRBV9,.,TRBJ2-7,CASSVGVPGASSPYEQYF
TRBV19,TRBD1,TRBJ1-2,CASSIGQGVNYGYTF
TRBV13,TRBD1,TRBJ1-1,CASSPYPGTGGTNTEAFF
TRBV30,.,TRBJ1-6,CAWRGLYNSPLHF
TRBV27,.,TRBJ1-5,CASSLTGLLPQHF
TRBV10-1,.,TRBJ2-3,CASKAAGSSDTQYF
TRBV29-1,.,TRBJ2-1,CSVDGPGGNEQFF
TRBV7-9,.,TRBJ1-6,CASGISSYNSPLHF